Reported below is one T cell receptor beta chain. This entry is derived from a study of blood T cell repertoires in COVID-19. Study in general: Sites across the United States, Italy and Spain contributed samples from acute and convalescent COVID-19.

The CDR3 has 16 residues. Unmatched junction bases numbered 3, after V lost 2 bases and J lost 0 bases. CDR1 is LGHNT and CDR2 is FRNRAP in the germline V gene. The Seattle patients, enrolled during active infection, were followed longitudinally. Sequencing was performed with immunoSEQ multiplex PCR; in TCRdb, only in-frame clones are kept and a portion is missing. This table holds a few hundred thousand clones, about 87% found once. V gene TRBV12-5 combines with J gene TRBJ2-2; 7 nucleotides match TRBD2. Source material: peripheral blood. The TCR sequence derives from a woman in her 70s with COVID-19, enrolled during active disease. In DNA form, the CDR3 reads TGTGCTAGTGGTTTGATAGCGGGCCCGAACACCGGGGAGCTGTTTTTT. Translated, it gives CASGLIAGPNTGELFF.